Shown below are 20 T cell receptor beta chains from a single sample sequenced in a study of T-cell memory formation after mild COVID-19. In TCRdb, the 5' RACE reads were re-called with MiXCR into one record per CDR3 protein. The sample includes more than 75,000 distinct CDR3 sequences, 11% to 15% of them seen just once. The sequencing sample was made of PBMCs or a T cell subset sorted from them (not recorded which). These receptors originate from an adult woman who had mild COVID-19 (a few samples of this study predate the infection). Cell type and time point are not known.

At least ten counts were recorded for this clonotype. The CDR3 region is CASSLVGRAINIQYF. For the CDR3, the DNA is TGTGCCAGCAGCTTAGTGGGCAGGGCGATAAACATTCAGTACTTC. V usage is TRBV11-2 and J usage is TRBJ2-4; perhaps TRBD1 as D (5 bases). CDR1 and CDR2 (germline): SGHAT, FQNNGV. The germline V and J ends were trimmed by 1 base and 6 bases, with 13 bases remaining between them. This CDR3 is built from 15 residues.

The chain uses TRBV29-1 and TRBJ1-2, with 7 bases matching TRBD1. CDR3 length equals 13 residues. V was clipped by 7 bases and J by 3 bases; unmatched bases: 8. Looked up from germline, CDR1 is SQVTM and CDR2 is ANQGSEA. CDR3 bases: TGCAGCGCCGCCCAACAGGGGTACTATGGCTACACCTTC. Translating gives CSAAQQGYYGYTF.

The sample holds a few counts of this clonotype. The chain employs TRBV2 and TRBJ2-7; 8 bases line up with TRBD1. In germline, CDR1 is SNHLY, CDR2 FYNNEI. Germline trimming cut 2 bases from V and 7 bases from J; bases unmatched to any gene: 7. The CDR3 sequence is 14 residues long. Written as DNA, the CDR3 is TGTGCCAGCAGTGAAACAGACAGGGGTAGGGAGCAGTACTTC. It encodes CASSETDRGREQYF.

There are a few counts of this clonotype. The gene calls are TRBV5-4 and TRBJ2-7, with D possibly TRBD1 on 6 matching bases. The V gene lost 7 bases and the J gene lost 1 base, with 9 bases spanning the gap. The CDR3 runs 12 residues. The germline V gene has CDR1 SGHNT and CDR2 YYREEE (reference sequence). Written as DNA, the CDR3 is TGTGCCAGCCAGGACAGTTCCTACGAGCAGTACTTC. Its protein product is CASQDSSYEQYF.

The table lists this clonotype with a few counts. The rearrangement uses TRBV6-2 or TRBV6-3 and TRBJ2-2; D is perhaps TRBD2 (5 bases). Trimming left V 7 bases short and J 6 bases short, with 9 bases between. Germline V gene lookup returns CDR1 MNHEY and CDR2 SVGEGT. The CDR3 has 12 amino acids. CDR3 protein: CASMRRSGELFF. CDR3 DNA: TGTGCCAGCATGAGGAGGTCCGGGGAGCTGTTTTTT.

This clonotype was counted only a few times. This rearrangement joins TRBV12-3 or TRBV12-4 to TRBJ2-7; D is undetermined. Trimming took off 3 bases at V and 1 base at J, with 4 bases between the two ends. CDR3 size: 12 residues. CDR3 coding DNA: TGTGCCAGCAGTTTCCCGTCCTACGAGCAGTACTTC. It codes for CASSFPSYEQYF.

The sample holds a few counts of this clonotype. CDR3 sequence reads: CASSASGTGGFGNTIYF. The CDR3, as DNA: TGTGCCAGCAGCGCATCAGGAACAGGGGGCTTTGGAAACACCATATATTTT. The J gene is TRBJ1-3, the V gene TRBV7-2; 9 nucleotides align to TRBD1. The trim removed 5 bases at V and 3 bases at J, leaving 11 bases unmatched. The CDR3 is 17 amino acids. Germline-derived CDR1 and CDR2 are SGHTA and FQGNSA.

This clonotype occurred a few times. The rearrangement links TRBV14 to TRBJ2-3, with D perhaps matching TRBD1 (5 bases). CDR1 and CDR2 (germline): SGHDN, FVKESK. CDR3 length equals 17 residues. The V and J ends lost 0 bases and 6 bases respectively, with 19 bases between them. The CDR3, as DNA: TGTGCCAGCAGCCAAGATTTGATATCTAGACAGAAGGATACGCAGTATTTT. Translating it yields CASSQDLISRQKDTQYF.

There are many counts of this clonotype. CDR3 loop: CASSPGLSLREQYF. The DNA for the CDR3 is TGTGCCAGCAGCCCGGGACTATCCCTACGAGAGCAGTACTTC. V usage is TRBV7-9 and J usage is TRBJ2-7; 7 positions match TRBD2. The CDR3 length is 14 residues. From germline, CDR1 is SEHNR and CDR2 FQNEAQ (reference sequence). With V trimmed by 5 bases and J by 7 bases, 11 bases remained unmatched.

The CDR3 reads CASRPTGRGTEAFF. CDR3 nucleotide sequence: TGTGCCAGCAGACCGACAGGGAGGGGCACTGAAGCTTTCTTT. The rearrangement links TRBV12-3 or TRBV12-4 to TRBJ1-1; 7 bases map to TRBD1. J lost 4 bases, V lost 6 bases, and 8 bases had no gene match. The CDR3 consists of 14 residues.

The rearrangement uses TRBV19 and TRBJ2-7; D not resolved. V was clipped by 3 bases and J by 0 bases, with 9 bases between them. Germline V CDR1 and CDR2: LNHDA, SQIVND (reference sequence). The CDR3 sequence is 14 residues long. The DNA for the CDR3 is TGTGCCAGTAGTATTGACTGGAGCTCCTACGAGCAGTACTTC. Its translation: CASSIDWSSYEQYF.

The CDR3 bases are TGTGCCAGCGGTAGCTTCCTCGGCGAGTACGAGCAGTACTTC. This codes for CASGSFLGEYEQYF. V is TRBV6-2 or TRBV6-3 and J is TRBJ2-7; D is uncertain. This CDR3 region has 14 residues. The germline V gene has CDR1 MNHEY and CDR2 SVGEGT. Trimming took off 8 bases at V and 4 bases at J, with 18 bases between the two ends.

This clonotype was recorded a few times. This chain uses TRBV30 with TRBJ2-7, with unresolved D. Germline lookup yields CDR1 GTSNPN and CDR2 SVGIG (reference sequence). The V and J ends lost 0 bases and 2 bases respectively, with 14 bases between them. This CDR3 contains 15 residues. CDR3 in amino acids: CAWSVFFGGAYEQYF. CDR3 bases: TGTGCCTGGAGTGTTTTTTTTGGCGGAGCCTACGAGCAGTACTTC.

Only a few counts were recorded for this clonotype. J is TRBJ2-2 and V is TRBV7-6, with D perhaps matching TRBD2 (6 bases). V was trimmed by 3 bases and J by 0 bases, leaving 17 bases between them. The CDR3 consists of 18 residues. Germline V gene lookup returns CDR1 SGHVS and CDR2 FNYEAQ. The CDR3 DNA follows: TGTGCCAGCAGCTTTCCCCCCCGCGGAGGGGCGAACACCGGGGAGCTGTTTTTT. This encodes CASSFPPRGGANTGELFF.

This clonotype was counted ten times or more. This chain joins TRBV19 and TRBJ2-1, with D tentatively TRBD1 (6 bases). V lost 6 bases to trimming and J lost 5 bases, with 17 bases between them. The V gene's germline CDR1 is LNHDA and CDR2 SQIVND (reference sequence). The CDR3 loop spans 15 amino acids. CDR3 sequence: CASSLTIQGHNEQFF. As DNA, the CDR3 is TGTGCCAGTAGCTTAACAATACAGGGTCACAATGAGCAGTTCTTC. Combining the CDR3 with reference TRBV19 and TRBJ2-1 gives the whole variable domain DGGITQSPKYLFRKEGQNVTLSCEQNLNHDAMYWYRQDPGQGLRLIYYSQIVNDFQKGDIAEGYSVSREKKESFPLTVTSAQKNPTAFYLCASSLTIQGHNEQFFGPGTRLTVL.

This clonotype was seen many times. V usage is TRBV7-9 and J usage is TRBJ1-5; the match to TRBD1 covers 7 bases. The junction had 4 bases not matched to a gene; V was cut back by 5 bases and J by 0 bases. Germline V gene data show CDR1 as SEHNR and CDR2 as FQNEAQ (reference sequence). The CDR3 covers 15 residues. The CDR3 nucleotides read TGTGCCAGCAGCATAACAGGGGATAGCAATCAGCCCCAGCATTTT. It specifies CASSITGDSNQPQHF.

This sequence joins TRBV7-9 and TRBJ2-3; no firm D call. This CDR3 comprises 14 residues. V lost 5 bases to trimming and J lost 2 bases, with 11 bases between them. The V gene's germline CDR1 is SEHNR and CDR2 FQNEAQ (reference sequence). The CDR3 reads CASSAGRTTDTQYF. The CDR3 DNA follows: TGTGCCAGCAGCGCCGGGCGGACCACAGATACGCAGTATTTT.

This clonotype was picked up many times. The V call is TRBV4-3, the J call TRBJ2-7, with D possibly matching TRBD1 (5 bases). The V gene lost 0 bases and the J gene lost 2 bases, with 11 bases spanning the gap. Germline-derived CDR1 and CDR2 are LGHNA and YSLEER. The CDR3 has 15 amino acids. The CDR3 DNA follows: TGCGCCAGCAGCCAAGAGCCCGACAGACCCTACGAGCAGTACTTC. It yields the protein CASSQEPDRPYEQYF.

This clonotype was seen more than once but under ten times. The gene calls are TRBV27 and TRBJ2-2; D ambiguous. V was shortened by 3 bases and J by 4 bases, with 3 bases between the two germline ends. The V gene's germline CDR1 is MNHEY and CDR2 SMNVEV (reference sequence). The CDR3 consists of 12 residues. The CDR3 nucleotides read TGTGCCAGCAGTTTTGGCACCGGGGAGCTGTTTTTT. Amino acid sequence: CASSFGTGELFF.

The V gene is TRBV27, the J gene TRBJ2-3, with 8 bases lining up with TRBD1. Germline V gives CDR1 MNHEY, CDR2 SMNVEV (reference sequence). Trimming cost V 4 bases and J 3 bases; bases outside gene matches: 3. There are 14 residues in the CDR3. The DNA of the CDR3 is TGTGCCAGCAGTTGGACAGGGCCGACAGATACGCAGTATTTT. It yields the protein CASSWTGPTDTQYF.